This T cell receptor (beta chain) was observed in a study of T-cell reconstitution after alpha-beta-depleted transplantation in children. This clonotype was counted many times. The TCRbeta library incorporated unique molecular identifiers. A single record per CDR3 protein comes from TCRdb applying MiXCR to the PCR reads. This table holds hundreds of thousands of distinct CDR3 sequences, over 9.5% found once. Germline V lookup: CDR1 SGHDT, CDR2 YYEEEE. Trimming pared 4 bases from V and 11 bases from J, leaving 25 bases between. This CDR3 region has 16 residues. V is TRBV5-6 and J is TRBJ1-5; no clear D gene. This clonotype was sampled from a human donor who donated a stem cell graft to a child with acute myeloid leukemia. The source material was PBMCs from the stem cell graft donor, sampled from the stem cell graft. Here the CDR3 DNA reads TGTGCCAGCAGCCCATCCCGTGGGAATACAATCAGAGCCCAGCATTTT. Amino acid sequence: CASSPSRGNTIRAQHF.